Listed below are T cell receptor beta chains from one sample, sequenced in a study of CD8 T cells in Susac syndrome. TCRdb processed the immunoSEQ multiplex PCR reads anew with MiXCR; each CDR3 protein has one entry. Of some 210,000 distinct CDR3 sequences in the sample, approximately 94% were seen once. Sample: CD4+ T cells from PBMCs. Source of these receptors: a human donor with Susac syndrome. The CDR3 runs from the conserved cysteine through the conserved F or W. A D gene is named only where the DNA matches it firmly. Rows give clone size only sometimes, using once, few, many, or a class for an expanded clone.

clone_size	j_call	v_call	d_call	cdr3_nt	cdr3_aa
NA	TRBJ1-1	TRBV6-2/TRBV6-3	TRBD1	TGTGCCAGCATCACGGACAGGGAAGGGAACACTGAAGCTTTCTTT	CASITDREGNTEAFF
NA	TRBJ1-2	TRBV20-1	TRBD1	TGCAGTGCTAGGAAGGGACAGGGAGAGTATGGCTACACCTTC	CSARKGQGEYGYTF
NA	TRBJ2-7	TRBV30	NA	TGTGCCTGGAGTCCTTTCTACCGAACGGAGGAGCAGTACTTC	CAWSPFYRTEEQYF
once	TRBJ2-2	TRBV12-3/TRBV12-4	NA	TGTGCCAGCAGTTTAGTCGGAGCGGCCGGGGAGCTGTTTTTT	CASSLVGAAGELFF
NA	TRBJ1-2	TRBV3-1	TRBD1	TGTGCCAGCCGCGACAGGGGGTCGTATGGCTACACCTTC	CASRDRGSYGYTF
NA	TRBJ1-5	TRBV30	NA	TGTGCCTGGAGTCTGGCGGGGGGCAATCAGCCCCAGCATTTT	CAWSLAGGNQPQHF
few	TRBJ2-7	TRBV28	NA	TGTGCCAGCAGTTTAAGAGGGGCCTCCTACGAGCAGTACTTC	CASSLRGASYEQYF
few	TRBJ2-5	TRBV18	NA	TGTGCCAGCTCACCACCGGGCAGCCAAGAGACCCAGTACTTC	CASSPPGSQETQYF
NA	TRBJ1-5	TRBV4-1	NA	TGCGCCAGCAGCCAAGGGGGCGGGGGCGCGGAGAGGCAGCCCCAGCATTTT	CASSQGGGGAERQPQHF
NA	TRBJ1-5	TRBV20-1	NA	TGCAGTGCTACAGGGGCTGGCAATCAGCCCCAGCATTTT	CSATGAGNQPQHF
NA	TRBJ1-5	TRBV20-1	NA	TGCAGTGCCTTACCTCGGCAGATTAATCAGCCCCAGCATTTT	CSALPRQINQPQHF
NA	TRBJ1-3	TRBV6-5	NA	TGTGCCAGCAGCTACTCGATCCCGGTCAGCTCTGGAAACACCATATATTTT	CASSYSIPVSSGNTIYF
once	TRBJ1-1	TRBV29-1	TRBD1	TGCAGCGCCAAAGACAGGGGCGAAGCTTTCTTT	CSAKDRGEAFF
NA	TRBJ2-2	TRBV3-1	NA	TGTGCCAGCAGCCAGACTAGAACCGGGGAGCTGTTTTTT	CASSQTRTGELFF
NA	TRBJ2-1	TRBV6-2/TRBV6-3	NA	TGTGCCAGCAGTCATCGCGGGGTCAACTACAATGAGCAGTTCTTC	CASSHRGVNYNEQFF
NA	TRBJ2-7	TRBV7-9	NA	TGTGCCAGCAGCGTCGACTCCTACGAGCAGTACTTC	CASSVDSYEQYF
NA	TRBJ2-3	TRBV24-1	NA	TGTGCCACCAGTCCGAGGGGGAGCACAGATACGCAGTATTTT	CATSPRGSTDTQYF
NA	TRBJ1-6	TRBV7-6	NA	TGTGCCAGCAGCCCCGGTTCGTGGGATTCACCCCTCCACTTT	CASSPGSWDSPLHF
NA	TRBJ1-6	TRBV28	NA	TGTGCCAGCATTCGCCAACTCGAGAATTCACCCCTCCACTTT	CASIRQLENSPLHF
NA	TRBJ1-2	TRBV20-1	TRBD1	TGCAGTGCTAGTCCGGGACAGGGGAGTGGCTACACCTTC	CSASPGQGSGYTF
once	TRBJ1-5	TRBV7-8	NA	TGTGCCAGCGTCATGGATGGGAGCAGCAATCAGCCCCAGCATTTT	CASVMDGSSNQPQHF
NA	TRBJ1-1	TRBV30	NA	TGTGCCTGGACGTTGTCTACTGAAGCTTTCTTT	CAWTLSTEAFF
once	TRBJ1-1	TRBV6-6	NA	TGTGCCAGCAGTTACAGCAGCCGTAACACTGAAGCTTTCTTT	CASSYSSRNTEAFF
NA	TRBJ2-7	TRBV20-1	NA	TGCAGTGCTCCCACACTCTACGAGCAGTACTTC	CSAPTLYEQYF
NA	TRBJ1-1	TRBV25-1	NA	TGTGCCAGCAGGTCCACAAGTATGAACACTGAAGCTTTCTTT	CASRSTSMNTEAFF
NA	TRBJ2-3	TRBV20-1	NA	TGCAGTGCCTATCAGCGGGCAAAGAGCACAGATACGCAGTATTTT	CSAYQRAKSTDTQYF
once	TRBJ2-5	TRBV5-1	TRBD2	TGCGCCAGCAGCCGGGGGACTAGCGGGAGGGAGACCCAGTACTTC	CASSRGTSGRETQYF
NA	TRBJ2-1	TRBV9	NA	TGTGCCAGCAGCGTTAACAGGGATGGTGAGCAGTTCTTC	CASSVNRDGEQFF
NA	TRBJ2-3	TRBV5-6	NA	TGTGCCAGCAGCTTGAAAGGGCCTACGCAGTATTTT	CASSLKGPTQYF
once	TRBJ2-7	TRBV28	TRBD1	TGTGCCAGCAGATCCCCGACAGGGAAAACCTACGAGCAGTACTTC	CASRSPTGKTYEQYF
NA	TRBJ1-2	TRBV3-1	NA	TGTGCCAGCAGCCAAGGAGTCGGCCCTTATGGCTACACCTTC	CASSQGVGPYGYTF
few	TRBJ2-7	TRBV30	NA	TGTGCCTGGAGTGTAGGAACCAGGCGAGTCGAGCAGTACTTC	CAWSVGTRRVEQYF
once	TRBJ1-5	TRBV28	NA	TGTGCCAGCAGGCCCTCGGGTAGCAATCAGCCCCAGCATTTT	CASRPSGSNQPQHF
NA	TRBJ2-5	TRBV30	NA	TGTGCCTGGAGTGCCGTTAGGGACTCACGGCAGGAGACCCAGTACTTC	CAWSAVRDSRQETQYF
NA	TRBJ1-2	TRBV29-1	NA	TGCAGCGTTGAACACACCCCAGGGGAGGGCTACACCTTC	CSVEHTPGEGYTF
NA	TRBJ1-3	TRBV3-1	NA	TGTGCCAGCAGCCAGAGTCCCGACTCTGGAAACACCATATATTTT	CASSQSPDSGNTIYF
NA	TRBJ2-1	TRBV9	TRBD1	TGTGCCAGCAGCGTAGCCTCGACCGGACAGGGGGTCGATCAGTTCTTC	CASSVASTGQGVDQFF